One and the same sample provided the 9 T cell receptor beta chains below, sequenced in a study of T cells after yellow fever vaccination. MiXCR, applied by TCRdb to the 5' RACE reads, yields one record per CDR3 protein. Of some 320,000 distinct CDR3 sequences in the sample, over 4% were seen once. The input for sequencing was PBMCs, taken 5 days after the yellow fever booster vaccination. The receptors were sampled from a man between 18 and 35 years old who received the YFV17D yellow fever vaccine.

This clonotype came up many times. This chain links TRBV7-8 with TRBJ1-1; D gene ambiguous. The CDR3 contains 14 residues. Trimming cost V 3 bases and J 5 bases, with 13 bases left between them. Germline lookup yields CDR1 SGHVS and CDR2 FQNEAQ. CDR3 loop: CASSLDPMGTEAFF. As DNA, the CDR3 is TGTGCCAGCAGCTTGGACCCCATGGGTACTGAAGCTTTCTTT.

This clonotype was recorded many times. The chain carries TRBV6-2 or TRBV6-3 and TRBJ2-7; a possible D gene is TRBD1 (5 bases). The V and J ends lost 2 bases and 7 bases respectively, with 15 bases between them. Germline V lookup: CDR1 MNHEY, CDR2 SVGEGT. This CDR3 is 14 amino acids long. CDR3 sequence reads: CASSYGPGRWEQYV. The CDR3 DNA sequence: TGTGCCAGCAGTTACGGGCCAGGGCGATGGGAGCAGTACGTC.

The chain recombines TRBV5-6 with TRBJ2-1; 10 bases agree with TRBD2. The trim removed 2 bases at V and 7 bases at J, leaving 15 bases unmatched. The CDR3 sequence is 18 residues long. In germline, CDR1 is SGHDT, CDR2 YYEEEE. CDR3 protein: CASSLRLAGVGRRNEQFF. The CDR3 bases are TGTGCCAGCAGCTTACGGCTAGCGGGGGTCGGGCGTCGGAATGAGCAGTTCTTC.

This clonotype was counted many times. The chain carries TRBV24-1 and TRBJ1-1, with a possible D match to TRBD1 (5 bases). The germline CDR1 and CDR2 sequences are KGHDR and SFDVKD. V shed 7 bases and J shed 1 base, with 9 bases lying between them. CDR3 length: 13 residues. CDR3 nucleotide sequence: TGTGCCACCAGCGCCGGGACGAACACTGAAGCTTTCTTT. Residues: CATSAGTNTEAFF.

Only a few counts were recorded for this clonotype. The V call is TRBV30, the J call TRBJ2-7; D gene uncertain. V lost 3 bases to trimming and J lost 4 bases, with 16 bases between them. Germline V lookup: CDR1 GTSNPN, CDR2 SVGIG (reference sequence). CDR3 length: 14 residues. CDR3 amino acids: CAWSPNLGRYEQYF. Written as DNA, the CDR3 is TGTGCCTGGAGCCCAAACTTGGGCCGTTACGAGCAGTACTTC.

This chain joins TRBV5-1 and TRBJ2-4; D gene ambiguous. The V gene lost 2 bases and the J gene lost 4 bases, with 7 bases spanning the gap. The CDR3 spans 13 residues. CDR1 and CDR2 from the germline V gene are SGHRS and YFSETQ. This chain's CDR3 is CASSFGIKNIQYF. The CDR3 region has the DNA TGCGCCAGCAGCTTCGGCATAAAAAACATTCAGTACTTC.

This clonotype came up many times. The V and J genes are TRBV12-3 or TRBV12-4 and TRBJ1-1; the match to TRBD1 covers 8 bases. With V trimmed by 3 bases and J by 0 bases, 9 bases remained unmatched. The CDR3 is 17 residues long. The CDR3 loop reads CASSFRGRGLVNTEAFF. Written as DNA, the CDR3 is TGTGCCAGCAGTTTCAGGGGGCGGGGTCTTGTGAACACTGAAGCTTTCTTT.

This clonotype appeared a few times. The chain joins TRBV18 to TRBJ2-1, with 7 bases identical to TRBD1. The CDR3 spans 12 residues. V was pared by 4 bases and J by 9 bases, with 3 bases of the junction left unmatched. CDR1 KGHSH and CDR2 LQKENI come from the germline V gene. CDR3 region: CASSLNRGEQFF. The CDR3 bases are TGTGCCAGCTCACTAAACAGGGGTGAGCAGTTCTTC.

The chain links TRBV7-2 to TRBJ2-2, with D possibly matching TRBD2 (6 bases). Trimming stripped 5 bases from V and 8 bases from J, with 15 bases between. There are 14 residues in the CDR3. Germline-derived CDR1 and CDR2 are SGHTA and FQGNSA. The CDR3 DNA reads TGTGCCAGCAGCCCGAGGACTACTTCGGGGGAGCTGTTTTTT. As protein: CASSPRTTSGELFF. Full variable domain (rest looked up from reference TRBV7-2 and TRBJ2-2): GAGVSQSPSNKVTEKGKDVELRCDPISGHTALYWYRQSLGQGLEFLIYFQGNSAPDKSGLPSDRFSAERTGGSVSTLTIQRTQQEDSAVYLCASSPRTTSGELFFGEGSRLTVL.